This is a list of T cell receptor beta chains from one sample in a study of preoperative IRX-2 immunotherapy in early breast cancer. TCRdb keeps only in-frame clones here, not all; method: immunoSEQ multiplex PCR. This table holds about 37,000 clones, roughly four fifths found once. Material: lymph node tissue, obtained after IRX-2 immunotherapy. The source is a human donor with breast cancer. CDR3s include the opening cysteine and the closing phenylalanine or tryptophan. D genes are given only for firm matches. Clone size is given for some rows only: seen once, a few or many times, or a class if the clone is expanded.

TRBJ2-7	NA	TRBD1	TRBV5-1	TGCGCCAGCAGCTTCAATTCCGGGACAGGCGGGTACGAGCAGTACTTC	CASSFNSGTGGYEQYF
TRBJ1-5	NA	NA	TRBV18	TGTGCCAGCTCAGATCAGGACTCACTAGGCCAGCCCCAGCATTTT	CASSDQDSLGQPQHF
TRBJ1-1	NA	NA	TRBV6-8	TGTGCCAGCAGACTTACTACAGTTTTCCCCCCCGAAGCTTTCTTT	CASRLTTVFPPEAFF
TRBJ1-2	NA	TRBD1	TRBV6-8	TGTGCCAGCAGTGGATTAGGGACAGGGGGCCGTTATGGCTACACCTTC	CASSGLGTGGRYGYTF
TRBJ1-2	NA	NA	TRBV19	TGTGCCAGTAGTATAGTGGGGGAATATGGCTACACCTTC	CASSIVGEYGYTF
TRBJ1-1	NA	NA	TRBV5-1	TGCGCCAGCAGCTTGGGACAGTTGGGCACTGAAGCTTTCTTT	CASSLGQLGTEAFF
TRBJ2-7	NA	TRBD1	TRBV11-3	TGTGCCAGCAGCTTAAGTGCAAGGGGGCCGAGGGAGCAGTACTTC	CASSLSARGPREQYF
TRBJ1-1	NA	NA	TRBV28	TGTGCCAGCAGTTTGCCCGCGGGCGTGAACACTGAAGCTTTCTTT	CASSLPAGVNTEAFF
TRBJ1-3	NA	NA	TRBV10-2	TGCGCCAGCAGTCAGCCGGCTACCTCTGGAAACACCATATATTTT	CASSQPATSGNTIYF
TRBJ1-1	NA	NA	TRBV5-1	TGCGCCAGCAGCGAAGGTACAGGGTATCACACTGAAGCTTTCTTT	CASSEGTGYHTEAFF
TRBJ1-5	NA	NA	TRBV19	TGTGCCAGTAGCATAGGGGAGAGGGGAGGTCGCAATCAGCCCCAGCATTTT	CASSIGERGGRNQPQHF
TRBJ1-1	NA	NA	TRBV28	TGTGCCAGCAGTTTCCTGCCCAGGCCAGCTTTCTTT	CASSFLPRPAFF
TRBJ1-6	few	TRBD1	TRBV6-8	TGTGCCAGCAGTTACCAGGGGGACAGAGCTTCACCCCTCCACTTT	CASSYQGDRASPLHF
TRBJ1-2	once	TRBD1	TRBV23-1	TGCGCCAGCAGCCAAGATCGGGGACAGGGGGCGGGCTATGGCTACACCTTC	CASSQDRGQGAGYGYTF
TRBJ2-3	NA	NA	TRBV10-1	TGCGCCAGCAGTGACGGACAGCGCACAGATACGCAGTATTTT	CASSDGQRTDTQYF
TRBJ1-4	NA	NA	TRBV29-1	TGCAGCGTTACCGCCCAGGGACATGAAAAACTGTTTTTT	CSVTAQGHEKLFF
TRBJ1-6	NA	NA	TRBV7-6	TGTGCCAGCAGCTCAACAGGGCTGTATAATTCACCCCTCCACTTT	CASSSTGLYNSPLHF
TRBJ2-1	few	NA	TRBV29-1	TGCAGCGCCGGACAGCAGGAGGGTGAGCAGTTCTTC	CSAGQQEGEQFF
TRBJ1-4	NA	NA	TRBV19	TGTGCCAGTAGTATGCAGATAACTAATGAAAAACTGTTTTTT	CASSMQITNEKLFF
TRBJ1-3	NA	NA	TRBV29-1	TGCAGCGTGACCGGGGTCCGCTCTGGAAACACCATATATTTT	CSVTGVRSGNTIYF
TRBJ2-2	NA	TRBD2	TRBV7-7	TGTGCCAGCACCCCCATCGGGGGGGCCGGGAACACCGGGGAGCTGTTTTTT	CASTPIGGAGNTGELFF
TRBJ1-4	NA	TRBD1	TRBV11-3	TGTGCCAGCAGCTCCCAGACAGGGGCCGGGGAAAAACTGTTTTTT	CASSSQTGAGEKLFF
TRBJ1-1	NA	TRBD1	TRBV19	TGTGCCAGTAATTCGGGACAGATGAACACTGAAGCTTTCTTT	CASNSGQMNTEAFF
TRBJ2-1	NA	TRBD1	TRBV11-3	TGTGCCAGCAGCTCCGGGACAGGGCTGTCGAATGAGCAGTTCTTC	CASSSGTGLSNEQFF
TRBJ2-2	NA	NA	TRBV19	TGTGCCAGCAACTGGGGCAGGGGGAACACCGGGGAGCTGTTTTTT	CASNWGRGNTGELFF
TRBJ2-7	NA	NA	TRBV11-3	TGTGCCAGCAGCTTAGATCGACAGCCGACCTACGAGCAGTACTTC	CASSLDRQPTYEQYF
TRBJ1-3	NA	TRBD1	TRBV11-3	TGTGCCAGCAGCTACTCCGGGACAGGGGCTGGAAACACCATATATTTT	CASSYSGTGAGNTIYF
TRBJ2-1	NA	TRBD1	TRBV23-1	TGCGCCAGCAGCCACCGGACAGGGAAGTACAATGAGCAGTTCTTC	CASSHRTGKYNEQFF
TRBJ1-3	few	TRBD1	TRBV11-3	TGTGCCAGCAGCCCAGCCCGGACAGGGGGGAACACCATATATTTT	CASSPARTGGNTIYF
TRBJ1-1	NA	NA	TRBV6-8	TGTGCCAGCAGTGACTCGGGACTCCCGAACACTGAAGCTTTCTTT	CASSDSGLPNTEAFF
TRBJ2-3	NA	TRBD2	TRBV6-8	TGTGCCAGCAGAACCGGGACTAGACCACCCACAGATACGCAGTATTTT	CASRTGTRPPTDTQYF
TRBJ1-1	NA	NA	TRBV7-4	TGTGCCAGCAGCTTTCTAATCGGAACTGAAGCTTTCTTT	CASSFLIGTEAFF
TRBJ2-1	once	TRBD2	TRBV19	TGTGCCAGTAAGGGCGGGGGCTACAATGAGCAGTTCTTC	CASKGGGYNEQFF
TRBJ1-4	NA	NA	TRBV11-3	TGTGCCAGCAGCCATAGCGGTATGCAGGCAACTAATGAAAAACTGTTTTTT	CASSHSGMQATNEKLFF
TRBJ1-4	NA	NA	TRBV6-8	TGTGCCAGTGCAGGGCCTAATGAAAAACTGTTTTTT	CASAGPNEKLFF
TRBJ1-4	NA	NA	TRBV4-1	TGCGCCAGCAGCCAAGTTCTGGGGCCGGGTGAAAAACTGTTTTTT	CASSQVLGPGEKLFF
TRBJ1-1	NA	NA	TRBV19	TGTGCCAGTAGTTCCGGGAGGAACACTGAAGCTTTCTTT	CASSSGRNTEAFF
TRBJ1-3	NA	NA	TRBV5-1	TGCGCCAGCAGCGAAACCCCAGGGGAGGCTGGAAACACCATATATTTT	CASSETPGEAGNTIYF
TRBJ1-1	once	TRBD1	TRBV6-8	TGTGCCAGCGACAGGGAGGGGGCGCTGGGGAATGCTGAAGCTTTCTTT	CASDREGALGNAEAFF
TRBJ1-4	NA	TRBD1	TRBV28	TGTGCCAGCAGATCAGGGGGATCAACTAATGAAAAACTGTTTTTT	CASRSGGSTNEKLFF
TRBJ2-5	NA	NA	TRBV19	TGTGCCAGTAGTCCCCGACGTTCGGGGACATTCCAAGAGACCCAGTACTTC	CASSPRRSGTFQETQYF
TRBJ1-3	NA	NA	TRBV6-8	TGTGCCAGCAGTTCACCTGAGGCTTTCTCCTCTGGAAACACCATATATTTT	CASSSPEAFSSGNTIYF